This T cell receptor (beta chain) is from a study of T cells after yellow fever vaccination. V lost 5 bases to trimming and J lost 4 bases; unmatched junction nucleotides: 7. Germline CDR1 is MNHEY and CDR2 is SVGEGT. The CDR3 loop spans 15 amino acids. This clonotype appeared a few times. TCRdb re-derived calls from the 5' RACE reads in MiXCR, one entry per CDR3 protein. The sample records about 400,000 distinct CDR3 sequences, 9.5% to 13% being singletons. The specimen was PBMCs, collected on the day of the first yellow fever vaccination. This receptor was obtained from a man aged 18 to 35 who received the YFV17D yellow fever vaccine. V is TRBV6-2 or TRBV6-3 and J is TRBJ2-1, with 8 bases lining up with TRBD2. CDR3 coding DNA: TGTGCCAGCAGTATTTTCACGGGGGGGTACAATGAGCAGTTCTTC. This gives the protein CASSIFTGGYNEQFF.